Listed below are T cell receptor beta chains from one sample, sequenced in a study of T cells after yellow fever vaccination. MiXCR, run by TCRdb on the 5' RACE reads, gives a single entry per CDR3 protein. This sample has 100,000 to 150,000 distinct CDR3 sequences, with about 7.4% found just once. Source: CD4+ T cells sorted from PBMCs, taken around 10 days after the first yellow fever vaccination. The receptors stem from a man aged 18 to 30 who received the YFV17D yellow fever vaccine. The CDR3 runs from the conserved cysteine through the conserved F or W. Fields, in order: J gene, clone size, D gene, V gene, CDR3 DNA, CDR3 protein. The D gene is left open where the match is weak. Some rows mark clone size as missing; the rest say once, few, many or name a class of expanded clone.

TRBJ1-2 few TRBD1 TRBV7-2 TGTGCCAGCAGCTTAGCAGGGGGCCAGAACTATGGCTACACCTTC CASSLAGGQNYGYTF
TRBJ2-7 many - TRBV7-2 TGTGCCAGCAGCTTCCACCCCGGCTACGAGCAGTACTTC CASSFHPGYEQYF
TRBJ1-4 few - TRBV5-7 TGTGCCAGCAGCTTGAAAGGGTGTGAAAAACTGTTTTTT CASSLKGCEKLFF
TRBJ2-5 many - TRBV18 TGTGCCAGCTCACCAGGGAGCGAGACCCAGTACTTC CASSPGSETQYF
TRBJ2-6 many - TRBV9 TGTGCCAGCAGCGTAGCTACGGAATACGCCTGGGTCCTGACTTTC CASSVATEYAWVLTF
TRBJ2-3 many - TRBV2 TGTGCCAGCAGGACGGACAGCAACACAGATACGCAGTATTTT CASRTDSNTDTQYF
TRBJ2-3 many TRBD1 TRBV5-1 TGCGCCAGCAGCTTCGGGACAGGATCAGATACGCAGTATTTT CASSFGTGSDTQYF
TRBJ2-3 - TRBD2 TRBV10-3 TGTGCCATCAGTGGGGGCGGGGGGCTGTATAGTTGGACAGATACGCAGTATTTT CAISGGGGLYSWTDTQYF
TRBJ2-7 many TRBD2 TRBV19 TGTGCCAGTAGCACCGCTAGCGGGGCTACCTACGAGCAGTACTTC CASSTASGATYEQYF
TRBJ2-5 many - TRBV4-1 TGCGCCAGCAGCCAAGAAGAGACCCAGTACTTC CASSQEETQYF
TRBJ2-5 many - TRBV7-9 TGTGCCAGCAGCTTAGGTGACCAAACCGGAGAGACCCAGTACTTC CASSLGDQTGETQYF
TRBJ2-3 many TRBD2 TRBV5-4 TGTGCCAGCAGCTACAGGACTAGCGGGGGGGCAACAGATACGCAGTATTTT CASSYRTSGGATDTQYF
TRBJ1-1 many TRBD1 TRBV28 TGTGCCAGCAGTTTAGGCGGGGACAGCGAGGAAGCTTTCTTT CASSLGGDSEEAFF
TRBJ2-6 few - TRBV23-1 TGCGCCAGCAGTCAATGTATTCTATTCGGGGTTGGGGCCAACGTCCTGACTTTC CASSQCILFGVGANVLTF
TRBJ1-1 many - TRBV6-4 TGTGCCAGCAGTGTACGACCGGATACTAAAGCTTTCTTT CASSVRPDTKAFF
TRBJ2-5 many - TRBV12-3/TRBV12-4 TGTGCCAGCAGTTGGTCCGGGACGGAAGAGACCCAGTACTTC CASSWSGTEETQYF
TRBJ2-3 many - TRBV9 TGTGCCAGCAGCGTTTTTTCCGAGACCACAGATACGCAGTATTTT CASSVFSETTDTQYF
TRBJ2-4 many TRBD1 TRBV20-1 TGCAGTGCAAACAGGGGGCCCAACATTCAGTACTTC CSANRGPNIQYF
TRBJ2-1 many - TRBV5-4 TGTGCCAGCAGCTTGCCGGGGGACCTCAATGAGCAGTTCTTC CASSLPGDLNEQFF
TRBJ2-5 many - TRBV7-8 TGTGCCAGCAGCGGTACTAGCTGGCGGGAGACCCAGTACTTC CASSGTSWRETQYF
TRBJ1-2 - - TRBV20-1 TGCAGTGCTAGAGATCACGTGTCGTCGTATGGCTACACCTTC CSARDHVSSYGYTF
TRBJ2-5 - TRBD2 TRBV19 TGTGCCAGTAGTATTGACCGGGGGGGCCAAGAGACCCAGTACTTC CASSIDRGGQETQYF
TRBJ2-3 many - TRBV5-1 TGCGCCAGCAGCTTGGGGACAGCCACTAGCACAGATACGCAGTATTTT CASSLGTATSTDTQYF
TRBJ2-1 many - TRBV6-2/TRBV6-3 TGTGCCAGGGACGCTCGCGAGCAGTTCTTC CARDAREQFF